The T cell receptor beta chain described here comes from a study of T cell changes during pregnancy in multiple sclerosis. Method: immunoSEQ multiplex PCR; TCRdb's copy keeps in-frame clones and lacks some. This table holds more than 65,000 clones, about 89% found once. The CDR3 extends over 15 amino acids. V shed 0 bases and J 8 bases; nucleotides not matched to a gene: 10. The germline CDR1 and CDR2 sequences are SGHNT and YYREEE (reference sequence). The chain has TRBV5-4 and TRBJ1-2; 7 bases are a match to TRBD1. This receptor was identified in a female donor with multiple sclerosis, enrolled in a pregnancy study. This specimen consisted of peripheral blood, obtained in the first trimester of pregnancy. CDR3 bases: TGTGCCAGCAGCTTGGAATCCGGCAGGGGGGAAGGCTACACCTTC. Translating gives CASSLESGRGEGYTF.